This is a list of T cell receptor beta chains from one sample in a study of T cells after yellow fever vaccination. TCRdb re-called the 5' RACE reads through MiXCR, storing one row per CDR3 protein. The table has fewer than 500,000 distinct CDR3 sequences, under 20% seen once. The specimen comprised PBMCs, sampled before the yellow fever booster vaccination. The receptors here all came from a man between 18 and 35 years old who received the YFV17D yellow fever vaccine. Both conserved end residues are part of each CDR3. A D gene is named only where the DNA matches it firmly. Clone size is shown for a subset of rows, as once, few, many or a class of expanded clone.

>TRBJ2-3|TRBV5-5|TRBD2|few
TGTGCCAGCAGCTTGGTCCTAGCGGAGACCACAGATACGCAGTATTTT
CASSLVLAETTDTQYF
>TRBJ2-7|TRBV6-5|-|many
TGTGCCAGCAGTTACTCGGAGCTAGGGGGGACCTACGAGCAGTACTTC
CASSYSELGGTYEQYF
>TRBJ1-2|TRBV3-1|-|-
TGTGCCAGCAGCCAAGGCTTTGGGGGGTCGGGGAACTATGACTACACCTTC
CASSQGFGGSGNYDYTF
>TRBJ2-3|TRBV29-1|TRBD2|few
TGCAGCGTTGAACTAGCGGGGGGAGACGACACAGATACGCAGTATTTT
CSVELAGGDDTDTQYF
>TRBJ2-7|TRBV12-5|-|-
TGTGCTAGTGGTTCTACAGCCTACGAGCAGTACTTC
CASGSTAYEQYF
>TRBJ1-5|TRBV25-1|-|few
TGTGCCAGCAGTGACTCAATGGGGCCCCAGCATTTT
CASSDSMGPQHF
>TRBJ2-2|TRBV7-2|-|-
TGTGCCAGCAGACCGGGGGCCCAAAACACCGGGGAGCTGTTTTTT
CASRPGAQNTGELFF
>TRBJ1-2|TRBV4-3|TRBD1|-
TGCGCCAGCAGCCGCAACAGGGGGCAAGGCTACACCTTC
CASSRNRGQGYTF
>TRBJ2-2|TRBV5-1|-|few
TGCGCCAGCAGCCGTAGGACAAGCACCGGGGAGCTGTTTTTT
CASSRRTSTGELFF
>TRBJ2-3|TRBV15|-|-
TGTGCCACCAGCGGCGGTGTAACAGATACGCAGTATTTT
CATSGGVTDTQYF
>TRBJ1-1|TRBV20-1|TRBD1|few
TGCAGTGCTAAACACAGGGGAAGTAGAACTGAAGCTTTCTTT
CSAKHRGSRTEAFF
>TRBJ2-7|TRBV12-3/TRBV12-4|-|-
TGTGCCAGCGCTTACAGGGATGCCTACGAGCAGTACTTC
CASAYRDAYEQYF
>TRBJ1-3|TRBV7-9|-|-
TGTGCCAGCAGCTTAGTGGTCGTTGGAAACACCATATATTTT
CASSLVVVGNTIYF
>TRBJ2-3|TRBV19|-|-
TGTGCCAGTAGTGTCCGGGCCGCAGATACGCAGTATTTT
CASSVRAADTQYF
>TRBJ1-1|TRBV11-2|-|few
TGTGCCAGCAGCTTAGACGGAGGTGTCGGTACTGAAGCTTTCTTT
CASSLDGGVGTEAFF
>TRBJ2-5|TRBV7-2|TRBD2|few
TGTGCCAGCAGCTTGTCTAGCGGGGGGGGGACCCAGTACTTC
CASSLSSGGGTQYF
>TRBJ1-2|TRBV13|-|-
TGTGCCAGCAGCCAATGGGGATTTAACTATGGCTACACCTTC
CASSQWGFNYGYTF
>TRBJ2-3|TRBV19|TRBD2|-
TGTGCCAGTAGCCCACTAGCGGGGGGTACTTATACGCAGTATTTT
CASSPLAGGTYTQYF
>TRBJ2-7|TRBV6-5|-|-
TGTGCCAGCAGTTACTCGGGGGCAGGTCTCTACGAGCAGTACTTC
CASSYSGAGLYEQYF
>TRBJ2-2|TRBV5-6|-|many
TGTGCCAGCAGCTTCAGCACCGGGGAGCTGTTTTTT
CASSFSTGELFF
>TRBJ2-3|TRBV12-3/TRBV12-4|-|few
TGTGCCAGCAGCGCGCGGTTGCCAGATACGCAGTATTTT
CASSARLPDTQYF
>TRBJ1-2|TRBV5-1|-|few
TGCGCCAGCAGCGAGGACGGACGCTATGGCTACACCTTC
CASSEDGRYGYTF
>TRBJ2-1|TRBV4-1|TRBD2|-
TGCGCCAGCAGCCAAAAACCCCCTAGCGGACACAATGAGCAGTTCTTC
CASSQKPPSGHNEQFF
>TRBJ2-3|TRBV4-1|TRBD2|few
TGCGCCAGCAGCCAAGCCCTTAGCGGGGGGGCCGGGAGAGGTACGCAGTATTTT
CASSQALSGGAGRGTQYF
>TRBJ1-4|TRBV4-1|-|few
TGCGCCAGCAGCCACCGAAATAGATCCCCGGGCCTTGCACGGGGCGAAAAACTGTTTTTT
CASSHRNRSPGLARGEKLFF
>TRBJ2-2|TRBV20-1|-|-
TGCAGTGCTAGAGATCGGGACAATTACACCGGGGAGCTGTTTTTT
CSARDRDNYTGELFF
>TRBJ2-2|TRBV9|TRBD1|-
TGTGCCAGCAGCGCCGACAGGGTGATCACCGGGGAGCTGTTTTTT
CASSADRVITGELFF
>TRBJ2-3|TRBV5-1|TRBD1|few
TGCGCCAGCAAGGACAGGGGATGGCAAGATACGCAGTATTTT
CASKDRGWQDTQYF
>TRBJ2-7|TRBV12-3/TRBV12-4|-|few
TGTGCCAGCAGTTTGGGCAACGATTACGAGCAGTACTTC
CASSLGNDYEQYF
>TRBJ1-1|TRBV20-1|TRBD1|few
TGCAGTGCTTCGACAGGGATCAGCGCTGAAGCTTTCTTT
CSASTGISAEAFF
>TRBJ2-1|TRBV9|-|-
TGTGCCAGCAGCTTAGGGGAGGGGGCCTCGTACAATGAGCAGTTCTTC
CASSLGEGASYNEQFF
>TRBJ1-4|TRBV27|-|-
TGTGCCAGCAGTTTCGCTTACCCCCTGGGGGAAAAACTGTTTTTT
CASSFAYPLGEKLFF
>TRBJ2-7|TRBV11-2|TRBD1|-
TGTGCCAGCAGCTTAGGCCCAGGGGGTTCCTACGAGCAGTACTTC
CASSLGPGGSYEQYF
>TRBJ1-2|TRBV12-3/TRBV12-4|-|many
TGTGCCAGCAGTTTCCTGGGGAGCTATGGCTACACCTTC
CASSFLGSYGYTF
>TRBJ2-7|TRBV4-3|-|few
TGCGCCAGCAGCCAAGAAATGGCGACGGTCTACGAGCAGTACTTC
CASSQEMATVYEQYF
>TRBJ2-2|TRBV7-9|TRBD1|-
TGTGCCAGCAGCTTACCCCTTATAGGACAGGTACCGAACACCGGGGAGCTGTTTTTT
CASSLPLIGQVPNTGELFF
>TRBJ1-2|TRBV6-2/TRBV6-3|TRBD1|-
TGTGCCAGCAGTTACCAGGGGGGCTACTATGGCTACACCTTC
CASSYQGGYYGYTF
>TRBJ2-6|TRBV5-1|-|-
TGCGCCAGCAGCTTGGGCCTAGGGAAGTCTGGGGCCAACGTCCTGACTTTC
CASSLGLGKSGANVLTF
>TRBJ2-1|TRBV20-1|TRBD2|-
TGCAGTGCTATCCACAGCGGGGGGAGGGACAATGAGCAGTTCTTC
CSAIHSGGRDNEQFF
>TRBJ1-1|TRBV6-5|TRBD1|-
TGTGCCAGCACCCCAGCGTTACAGGGGGAAGCTTTCTTT
CASTPALQGEAFF